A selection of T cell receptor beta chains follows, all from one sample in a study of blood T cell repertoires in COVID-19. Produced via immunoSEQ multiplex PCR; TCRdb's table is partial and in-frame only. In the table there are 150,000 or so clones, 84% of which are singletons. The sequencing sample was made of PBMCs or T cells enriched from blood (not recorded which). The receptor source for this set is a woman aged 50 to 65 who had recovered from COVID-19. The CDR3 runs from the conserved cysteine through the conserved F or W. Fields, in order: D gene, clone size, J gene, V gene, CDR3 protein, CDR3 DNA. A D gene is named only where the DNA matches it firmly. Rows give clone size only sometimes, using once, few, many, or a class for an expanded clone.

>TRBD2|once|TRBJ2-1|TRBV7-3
CASSLIAGVDNEQFF
TGTGCCAGCAGCTTAATAGCGGGAGTGGACAATGAGCAGTTCTTC
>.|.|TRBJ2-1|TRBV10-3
CAIRLSTYNEQFF
TGTGCCATCAGACTGTCGACCTACAATGAGCAGTTCTTC
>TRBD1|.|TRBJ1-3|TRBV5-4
CASSWDRGRGNTIYF
TGTGCCAGCAGCTGGGACAGGGGGAGAGGAAACACCATATATTTT
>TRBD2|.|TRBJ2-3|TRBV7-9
CASSRTSGSSDTQYF
TGTGCCAGCAGCCGGACTAGCGGGAGTTCAGATACGCAGTATTTT
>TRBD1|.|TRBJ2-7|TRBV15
CATSRAGGRTYEQYF
TGTGCCACCAGCAGAGCAGGGGGCAGGACCTACGAGCAGTACTTC
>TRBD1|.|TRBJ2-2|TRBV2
CASNIGTGFSGELFF
TGTGCCAGCAATATTGGGACAGGGTTCTCCGGGGAGCTGTTTTTT
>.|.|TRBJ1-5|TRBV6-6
CASTLLRGNSNQPQHF
TGTGCCAGCACTCTCCTGCGGGGAAATAGCAATCAGCCCCAGCATTTT
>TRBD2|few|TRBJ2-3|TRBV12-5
CASGLTIGGLPSPGTDTQYF
TGTGCTAGTGGTTTGACTATCGGGGGACTACCCTCCCCTGGGACAGATACGCAGTATTTT
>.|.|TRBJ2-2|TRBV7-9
CASSLSGAEAANTGELFF
TGTGCCAGCAGCTTAAGTGGAGCGGAAGCAGCCAACACCGGGGAGCTGTTTTTT
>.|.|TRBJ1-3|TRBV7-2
CASSLGGAKLNTIYF
TGTGCCAGCAGCTTAGGCGGCGCTAAGTTAAACACCATATATTTT
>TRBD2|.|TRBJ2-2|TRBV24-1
CATSDSPRTSGRGTGELFF
TGTGCCACCAGTGATTCCCCCCGGACTAGCGGGAGAGGCACCGGGGAGCTGTTTTTT
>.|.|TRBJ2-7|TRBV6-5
CASGQIEQYF
TGTGCCAGTGGCCAGATCGAGCAGTACTTC
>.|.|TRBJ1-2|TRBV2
CASRELLIYGYTF
TGTGCCAGCAGGGAGCTACTCATCTATGGCTACACCTTC
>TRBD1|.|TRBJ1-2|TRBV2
CASRVGTGDGYTF
TGTGCCAGCAGGGTCGGGACAGGGGATGGCTACACCTTC
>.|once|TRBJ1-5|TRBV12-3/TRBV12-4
CASSFSTGQPQHF
TGTGCCAGCAGTTTTAGTACAGGCCAGCCCCAGCATTTT
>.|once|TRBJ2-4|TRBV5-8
CASSRRELRAVQYF
TGTGCCAGCAGCCGCCGGGAGCTACGAGCCGTTCAGTACTTC
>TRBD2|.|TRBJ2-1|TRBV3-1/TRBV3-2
CASSHGRGVSVGSYNEQFF
TGTGCCAGCAGCCATGGGCGGGGGGTTTCAGTAGGCTCCTACAATGAGCAGTTCTTC
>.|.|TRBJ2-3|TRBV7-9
CASSLRGTSLSTDTQYF
TGTGCCAGCAGCTTAAGAGGGACTTCTTTAAGCACAGATACGCAGTATTTT
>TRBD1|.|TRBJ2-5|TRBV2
CASSPDREETQYF
TGTGCCAGCAGTCCGGACAGGGAAGAGACCCAGTACTTC
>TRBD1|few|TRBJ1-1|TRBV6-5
CASISPGTGGKAFF
TGTGCCAGCATTTCTCCCGGGACAGGGGGTAAAGCTTTCTTT
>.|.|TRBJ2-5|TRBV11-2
CASSFGLTGGETQYF
TGTGCCAGCAGCTTTGGGCTTACAGGCGGAGAGACCCAGTACTTC
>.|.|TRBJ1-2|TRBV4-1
CASSQETTLGYGYTF
TGCGCCAGCAGCCAAGAAACTACTTTGGGTTATGGCTACACCTTC
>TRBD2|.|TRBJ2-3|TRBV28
CASKSKRERDTQYF
TGTGCCAGCAAATCAAAGCGGGAGAGAGATACGCAGTATTTT
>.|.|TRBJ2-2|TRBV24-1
CATRYRVDGELFF
TGTGCCACCAGATACAGGGTAGACGGGGAGCTGTTTTTT
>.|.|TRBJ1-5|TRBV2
CASSEGSGNQPQHF
TGTGCCAGCAGTGAAGGGAGTGGCAATCAGCCCCAGCATTTT
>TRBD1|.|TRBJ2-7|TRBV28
CASRGWTGGWEQYF
TGTGCCAGCAGGGGTTGGACAGGGGGTTGGGAGCAGTACTTC
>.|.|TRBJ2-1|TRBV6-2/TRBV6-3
CASSSTGRGHNEQFF
TGTGCCAGCAGCTCTACCGGGCGGGGACACAATGAGCAGTTCTTC
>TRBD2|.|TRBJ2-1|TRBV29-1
CSVVSGGYNEQFF
TGCAGCGTTGTTAGCGGGGGGTACAATGAGCAGTTCTTC
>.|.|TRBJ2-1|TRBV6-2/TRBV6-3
CASSKRGAWDNEQFF
TGTGCCAGCAGTAAACGGGGGGCTTGGGACAATGAGCAGTTCTTC
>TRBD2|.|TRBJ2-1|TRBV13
CASSGLAGGNEQFF
TGTGCCAGCAGCGGACTAGCGGGGGGTAATGAGCAGTTCTTC
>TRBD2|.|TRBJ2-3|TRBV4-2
CASSPGLAGGDTQYF
TGTGCCAGCAGCCCCGGACTAGCGGGAGGGGATACGCAGTATTTT
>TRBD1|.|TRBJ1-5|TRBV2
CASSAGTGNQPQHF
TGTGCCAGCAGTGCCGGGACAGGTAATCAGCCCCAGCATTTT
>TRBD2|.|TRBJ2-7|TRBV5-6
CASSLGAGLAYEQYF
TGTGCCAGCAGCTTGGGCGCGGGACTAGCCTACGAGCAGTACTTC
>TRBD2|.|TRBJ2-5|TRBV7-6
CASSKKAGGGETQYF
TGTGCCAGCAGCAAAAAAGCGGGAGGAGGGGAGACCCAGTACTTC
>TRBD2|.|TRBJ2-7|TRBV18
CASSPPGLVLGEQYF
TGTGCCAGCTCACCACCGGGACTAGTATTGGGCGAGCAGTACTTC
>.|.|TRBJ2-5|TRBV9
CASSPPYGGVQETQYF
TGTGCCAGCAGCCCTCCCTACGGAGGGGTTCAAGAGACCCAGTACTTC
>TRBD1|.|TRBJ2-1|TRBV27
CASSPRDRGWDEQFF
TGTGCCAGCAGTCCCCGGGACAGGGGGTGGGATGAGCAGTTCTTC
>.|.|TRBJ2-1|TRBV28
CASRQSGDNEQFF
TGTGCCAGCAGACAATCTGGTGACAATGAGCAGTTCTTC
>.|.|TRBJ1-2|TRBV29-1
CSARDTGGYTF
TGCAGCGCCCGGGACACTGGTGGCTACACCTTC
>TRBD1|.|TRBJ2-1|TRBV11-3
CASSTTGVTYEQFF
TGTGCCAGCAGCACAACAGGGGTAACCTATGAGCAGTTCTTC
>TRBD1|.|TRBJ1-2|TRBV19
CASSSKGGQGEYGYTF
TGTGCCAGTAGTTCGAAAGGGGGACAGGGAGAATATGGCTACACCTTC
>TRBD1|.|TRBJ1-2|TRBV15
CATSRDFGDRGFGYTF
TGTGCCACCAGCAGAGATTTTGGGGACAGGGGGTTCGGCTACACCTTC
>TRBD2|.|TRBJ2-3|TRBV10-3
CATKAGLADTQYF
TGTGCCACCAAAGCGGGGTTAGCAGATACGCAGTATTTT
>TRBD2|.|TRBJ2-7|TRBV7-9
CASSPGTSGKYPYEQYF
TGTGCCAGCAGCCCCGGGACTAGCGGGAAGTATCCCTACGAGCAGTACTTC
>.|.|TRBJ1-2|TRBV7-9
CASSLMGRGIDYGYTF
TGTGCCAGCAGCTTAATGGGTAGGGGAATCGACTATGGCTACACCTTC
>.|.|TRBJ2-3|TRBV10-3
CAISERQEGKARTDTQYF
TGTGCCATCAGTGAGAGGCAGGAGGGTAAGGCCCGCACAGATACGCAGTATTTT